The entry below describes one T cell receptor beta chain. The germline gives CDR1 SGHTA, CDR2 FQGNSA. This CDR3 has 15 amino acids. The ends lost 1 base at V and 4 bases at J; junction bases unmatched: 4. The data belong to a study of blood T cell repertoires in COVID-19. Under the authors' procedure: Reference gene primers were amplified, and this amplification served to estimate nucleated cell counts. The protocol was immunoSEQ multiplex PCR, while the TCRdb copy is restricted to in-frame clones and leaves out a portion. The V and J calls and clone size come from that table; D and trimming were worked out from the DNA. The table includes more than 85,000 clones, over 60% detected once.

Sequenced: peripheral blood. This chain links TRBV7-2 with TRBJ2-3, with TRBD1 matching over 8 bases. The receptor was derived from a woman over 75 with active or convalescent COVID-19. DNA of the CDR3: TGTGCCAGCAGCTTAGGGGGACAGGTGTCAGATACGCAGTATTTT. It is translated as CASSLGGQVSDTQYF.